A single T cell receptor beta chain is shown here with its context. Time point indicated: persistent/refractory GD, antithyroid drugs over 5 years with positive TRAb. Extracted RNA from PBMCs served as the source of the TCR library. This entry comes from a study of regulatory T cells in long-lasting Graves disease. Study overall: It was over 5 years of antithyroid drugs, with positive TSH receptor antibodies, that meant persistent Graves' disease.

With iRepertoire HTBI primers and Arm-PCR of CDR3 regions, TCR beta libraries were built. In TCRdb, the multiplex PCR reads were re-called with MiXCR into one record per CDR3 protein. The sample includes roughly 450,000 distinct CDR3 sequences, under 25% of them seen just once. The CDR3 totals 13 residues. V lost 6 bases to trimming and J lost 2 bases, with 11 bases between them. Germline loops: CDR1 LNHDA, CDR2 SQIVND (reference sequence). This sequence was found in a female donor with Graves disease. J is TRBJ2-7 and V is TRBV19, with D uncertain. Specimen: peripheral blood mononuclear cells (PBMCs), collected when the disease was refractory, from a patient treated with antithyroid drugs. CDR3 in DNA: TGTGCCAGTAGGCGCTCTGCCGCCTACGAGCAGTACTTC. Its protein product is CASRRSAAYEQYF.